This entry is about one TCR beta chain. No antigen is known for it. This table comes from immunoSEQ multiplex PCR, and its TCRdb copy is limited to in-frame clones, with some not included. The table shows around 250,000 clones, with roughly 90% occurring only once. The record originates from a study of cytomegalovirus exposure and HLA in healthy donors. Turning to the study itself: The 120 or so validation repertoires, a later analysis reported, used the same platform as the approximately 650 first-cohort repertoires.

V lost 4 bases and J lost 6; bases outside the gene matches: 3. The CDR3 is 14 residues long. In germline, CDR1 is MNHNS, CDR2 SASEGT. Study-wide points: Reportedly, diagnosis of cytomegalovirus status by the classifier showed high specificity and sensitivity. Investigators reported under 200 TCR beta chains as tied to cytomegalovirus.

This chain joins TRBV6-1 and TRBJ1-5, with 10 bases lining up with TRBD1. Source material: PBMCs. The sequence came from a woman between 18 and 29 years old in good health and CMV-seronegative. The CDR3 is CASSGTGGRQPQHF. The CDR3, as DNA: TGTGCCAGCAGTGGGACAGGGGGTCGTCAGCCCCAGCATTTT.